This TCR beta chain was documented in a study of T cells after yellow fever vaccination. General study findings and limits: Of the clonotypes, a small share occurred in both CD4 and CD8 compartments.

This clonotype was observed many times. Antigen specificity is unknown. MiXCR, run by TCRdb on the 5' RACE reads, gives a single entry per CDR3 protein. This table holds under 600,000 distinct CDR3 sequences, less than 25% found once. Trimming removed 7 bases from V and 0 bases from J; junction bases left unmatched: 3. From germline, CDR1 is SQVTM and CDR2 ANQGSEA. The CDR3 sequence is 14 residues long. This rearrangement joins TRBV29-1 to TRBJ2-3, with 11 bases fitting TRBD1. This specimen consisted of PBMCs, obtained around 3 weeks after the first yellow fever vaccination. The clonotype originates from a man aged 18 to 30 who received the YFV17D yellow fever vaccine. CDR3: CSAGQGASTDTQYF. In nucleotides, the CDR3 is TGCAGCGCCGGACAGGGGGCTAGCACAGATACGCAGTATTTT.